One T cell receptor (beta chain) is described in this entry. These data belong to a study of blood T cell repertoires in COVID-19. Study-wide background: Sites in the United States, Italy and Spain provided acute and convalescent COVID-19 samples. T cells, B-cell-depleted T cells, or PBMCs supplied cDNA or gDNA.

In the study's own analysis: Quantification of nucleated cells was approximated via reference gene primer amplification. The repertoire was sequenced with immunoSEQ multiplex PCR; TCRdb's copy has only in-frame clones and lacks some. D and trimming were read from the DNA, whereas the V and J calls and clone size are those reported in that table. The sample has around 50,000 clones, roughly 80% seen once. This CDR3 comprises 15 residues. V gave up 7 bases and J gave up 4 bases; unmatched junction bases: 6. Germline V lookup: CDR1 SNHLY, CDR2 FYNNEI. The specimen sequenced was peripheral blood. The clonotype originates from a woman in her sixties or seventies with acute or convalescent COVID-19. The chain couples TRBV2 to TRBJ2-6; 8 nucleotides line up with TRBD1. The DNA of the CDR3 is TGTGCCAGCAAAGGACAGGGTTCCGGGGCCAACGTCCTGACTTTC. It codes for CASKGQGSGANVLTF.